The entry that follows covers one T cell receptor (beta chain) sequence. Its antigen is not known. Assay used: immunoSEQ multiplex PCR; TCRdb lists only in-frame clones, some missing. Counted here are 1.5 million to 2.5 million clones, less than 95% occurring once; the ten biggest clones make up 0.95% to 1.5%. The naive CD8 fraction comprised CD45RO-negative cells positively selected for CCR7 and excluded terminally differentiated effector memory CD45RA+ cells. These data originate in a study of shared clonotypes between healthy human individuals. The study, taken as a whole, reports: What rarefaction showed was incomplete sorted-subset sequencing despite large depth.

Sequenced material: naive CD8+ T cells sorted from blood. This clonotype was sampled from a man between 18 and 29 years old in good health.

CDR3 in amino acids: CASSLVQAGGPIYEQFF. The CDR3 coding sequence is TGTGCCAGCAGCTTAGTGCAGGCGGGGGGGCCTATTTATGAGCAGTTCTTC. The rearrangement joins TRBV7-8 to TRBJ2-1; 9 bases fit TRBD2. With 1 base clipped from V and 8 bases from J, the junction kept 12 bases outside the gene matches. Germline V CDR1 and CDR2: SGHVS, FQNEAQ. The CDR3 runs to 17 residues.